This TCR beta chain was sequenced for a study of blood T cells in healthy people across ages. Details on this clonotype: What it recognizes is unknown.

PBMCs numbering at least 7 million were isolated per sample. The authors extracted at least 5.5 micrograms of total RNA per sample. Combining a sample-barcoded 5' primer with a J-beta primer mix, a second PCR ran for about 7 to 11 cycles. TCRdb processed the 5' RACE reads anew with MiXCR; each CDR3 protein has one entry. The profile shows some 1,800,000 distinct CDR3 sequences, 39% of them singletons. Germline trimming cut 5 bases from V and 0 bases from J; bases unmatched to any gene: 7. Germline values: CDR1 DFQATT, CDR2 SNEGSKA (reference sequence). This CDR3 region has 15 residues. Study results and caveats: There were more naive CD4+ cells and higher diversity in long-lived donors than in aged donors. Researchers deemed the diversity estimates from one million T cells underestimates.

The TCR was taken from a human donor in good health. The sequencing sample was made of blood. The rearrangement links TRBV20-1 to TRBJ2-1; 7 bases are shared with TRBD2. The CDR3 protein is CSADQGGSSYNEQFF. The CDR3 DNA reads TGCAGTGCTGACCAGGGAGGGAGCTCCTACAATGAGCAGTTCTTC.